This T cell receptor beta chain was recorded in a study of T-cell memory formation after mild COVID-19. This clonotype was detected ten times or more. Antigen unknown. One entry per CDR3 protein results from TCRdb running MiXCR on the 5' RACE reads. The table lists roughly 12,000 distinct CDR3 sequences, 14% of them singletons. Overall study findings and caveats: Balance between CD4 and CD8 was seen in clones contracting day 15 to 85, and a CD4+ lean was seen in later expanders.

The CDR3 length is 16 residues. Germline V gives CDR1 MGHRA, CDR2 YSYEKL. Trimming cost V 5 bases and J 6 bases, with 21 bases left between them. The genes are TRBV4-1 and TRBJ2-3; D possibly corresponds to TRBD1 (6 bases). Specimen: PBMCs or a T cell subset sorted from them (not recorded which). This receptor was taken from a young man who had mild COVID-19 (a few samples of this study predate the infection). Cell type and time point are not known. CDR3 residues: CASSFPLGAPPDTQYF. The CDR3 DNA is TGCGCCAGCAGCTTTCCCTTGGGGGCCCCACCGGATACGCAGTATTTT.